This entry lists 5 T cell receptor beta chains sequenced from one sample in a study of response to subunit inactivated influenza vaccine. TCRdb recomputed calls from the RT-PCR reads with MiXCR, one row per CDR3 protein. The sample yields 650,000 to 700,000 distinct CDR3 sequences, 15% to 18% seen once. Sequencing used PBMCs from blood, obtained approximately 13 days after vaccination. Receptors originate from a man between 45 and 60 years old who received an inactivated influenza vaccine.

J is TRBJ2-2 and V is TRBV12-3 or TRBV12-4; D tentatively reads TRBD1 or TRBD2 (5 bases each). V shed 4 bases and J shed 8 bases, with 14 bases lying between them. This CDR3 is 14 amino acids long. The CDR3, as DNA: TGTGCCAGCAGTTCTTACGGGACGCTGGGGGAGCTGTTTTTT. As protein: CASSSYGTLGELFF.

This clonotype was counted at least ten times. The chain combines TRBV7-9 with TRBJ2-1; 8 bases are shared with TRBD2. Germline V gene sequence: CDR1 SEHNR, CDR2 FQNEAQ (reference sequence). The CDR3 contains 16 residues. Germline trimming cut 5 bases from V and 4 bases from J; bases unmatched to any gene: 10. The CDR3, as DNA: TGTGCCAGCAGCCGCCTCGGGGCGGGGGGTTACAATGAGCAGTTCTTC. It translates to CASSRLGAGGYNEQFF. The full variable domain, in which reference TRBV7-9 and TRBJ2-1 provide the parts outside the CDR3, is DTGVSQNPRHKITKRGQNVTFRCDPISEHNRLYWYRQTLGQGPEFLTYFQNEAQLEKSRLLSDRFSAERPKGSFSTLEIQRTEQGDSAMYLCASSRLGAGGYNEQFFGPGTRLTVL.

This clonotype occurred a few times. The chain employs TRBV12-3 or TRBV12-4 and TRBJ1-1, with D perhaps TRBD1 (5 bases). This CDR3 spans 14 amino acids. V was shortened by 1 base and J by 1 base, with 7 bases between the two germline ends. The CDR3 spells CASSLDRQNTEAFF. The CDR3 nucleotides read TGTGCCAGCAGTTTAGACAGGCAGAACACTGAAGCTTTCTTT.

This clonotype turned up a few times. For the CDR3, the DNA is TGTGCCAGCAGCCAAGTTTGGCGGGAGGGCCCCCGGAATACGCAGTATTTT. Translating it yields CASSQVWREGPRNTQYF. The chain couples TRBV14 to TRBJ2-3, with 9 bases lining up with TRBD2. V gave up 1 base and J gave up 7 bases; unmatched junction bases: 12. From germline, CDR1 is SGHDN and CDR2 FVKESK. The CDR3 consists of 17 residues.

This clonotype has just a few counts. The rearrangement joins TRBV30 to TRBJ1-3; D is unresolved. The CDR3 length is 12 residues. Per germline, CDR1 GTSNPN and CDR2 SVGIG (reference sequence). The V end was cut by 0 bases, the J end by 11 bases, with 11 bases between. CDR3 loop: CAWSVLETSIYF. CDR3 nucleotide sequence: TGTGCCTGGAGTGTACTTGAGACATCCATATATTTT.